The 15 T cell receptor beta chains below come from one sample, sequenced in a study of cytomegalovirus exposure and HLA in healthy donors. PCR was performed using 60 Vbeta and 13 Jbeta primers. Here immunoSEQ multiplex PCR was the method, and the copy in TCRdb shows in-frame clones only, minus some. This sample has roughly 96,000 clones; 65% to 85% occur once, and the top ten carry around 3.1%. Input material: PBMCs. The receptor source for this set is a female donor in good health and CMV-seropositive.

The chain carries TRBV30 and TRBJ2-1, with 8 bases identical to TRBD2. CDR1 GTSNPN and CDR2 SVGIG come from the germline V gene (reference sequence). The ends lost 8 bases at V and 2 bases at J; junction bases unmatched: 2. The CDR3 runs to 12 residues. The DNA for the CDR3 is TGTGCCCTACTAGCGGCCTACAATGAGCAGTTCTTC. As protein: CALLAAYNEQFF. The full variable domain, rest sourced from reference TRBV30 and TRBJ2-1, is SQTIHQWPATLVQPVGSPLSLECTVEGTSNPNLYWYRQAAGRGLQLLFYSVGIGQISSEVPQNLSASRPQDRQFILSSKKLLLSDSGFYLCALLAAYNEQFFGPGTRLTVL.

V gene TRBV28 combines with J gene TRBJ2-7; TRBD1 matches 8 bases. The CDR3 consists of 16 residues. Losses at the gene ends were 2 bases for V and 1 base for J; bases not matched to a gene: 7. Germline CDR1 and CDR2: MDHEN and SYDVKM. As DNA, the CDR3 is TGTGCCAGCAGTTTACCGCCGGACAGGGTGTCCTACGAGCAGTACTTC. Translation: CASSLPPDRVSYEQYF.

This clone is a singleton in its sample. Sequence at one end of the junction differs from germline and may be a read error. V is TRBV7-2 and J is TRBJ1-2, with TRBD1 matching over 7 bases. The CDR3 covers 14 residues. Germline V CDR1 and CDR2: SGHTA, FQGNSA. CDR3 in amino acids: CASSLARQGSGYTF. CDR3 bases: TGTGCCAGCAGCCTAGCTAGACAGGGTTCAGGCTACACCTTC.

V and J are TRBV7-8 and TRBJ2-3; D gene ambiguous. The CDR3 length is 14 residues. V was cut by 5 bases and J by 8 bases, with 17 bases left in between. CDR1 and CDR2 (germline): SGHVS, FQNEAQ. The CDR3 DNA reads TGTGCCAGCAGCCCACTTTTAGCTTCGGGTACGCAGTATTTT. It encodes CASSPLLASGTQYF.

CDR3 DNA sequence: TGTGCCAGCAGGCCTCTAGCGGGGGGGCCTTACGAGCAGTACTTC. Protein sequence: CASRPLAGGPYEQYF. The rearrangement links TRBV6-5 to TRBJ2-7, with 12 bases lining up with TRBD2. Germline V gene sequence: CDR1 MNHEY, CDR2 SVGAGI. V trimming: 6 bases; J trimming: 4 bases; junction bases outside the gene matches: 7. The CDR3 spans 15 residues.

This chain uses TRBV11-1 with TRBJ1-1; no reliable D call. Trimming cost V 8 bases and J 11 bases, with 6 bases left between them. The CDR3 extends over 8 amino acids. Per germline, CDR1 SGHAT and CDR2 FQDESV (reference sequence). CDR3: CASPLAFF. The CDR3 coding sequence is TGTGCCAGCCCCCTCGCTTTCTTT.

The J gene is TRBJ2-1, the V gene TRBV5-1; TRBD2 matches 9 bases. This CDR3 has 15 residues. The J segment lost 10 bases and the V segment lost 2 bases, leaving 10 bases of the junction unmatched. Germline V gene data show CDR1 as SGHRS and CDR2 as YFSETQ. The DNA for the CDR3 is TGCGCCAGCAGCTTACTCGGCGGGGGGGCCAGGGAGCAGTTCTTC. It translates to CASSLLGGGAREQFF.

The rearrangement links TRBV5-1 to TRBJ2-7; 9 bases are a match to TRBD2. The CDR3 totals 14 residues. CDR1 is SGHRS and CDR2 is YFSETQ in the germline V gene. V lost 6 bases to trimming and J lost 3 bases; unmatched junction nucleotides: 7. The CDR3 reads CASTGTSSSYEQYF. The CDR3 DNA follows: TGCGCCAGCACCGGGACTAGCTCAAGCTACGAGCAGTACTTC.

The genes are TRBV5-4 and TRBJ1-2, with 7 bases fitting TRBD1. The CDR3 length is 15 residues. V lost 1 base and J lost 3; bases outside the gene matches: 6. The germline gives CDR1 SGHNT, CDR2 YYREEE (reference sequence). In DNA form, the CDR3 reads TGTGCCAGCAGCTTGCCTGACAGGGAGGACTATGGCTACACCTTC. Translating it yields CASSLPDREDYGYTF.

The genes are TRBV7-2 and TRBJ1-6, with 9 bases that match TRBD1. Trimming took 3 bases from V and 5 from J; bases not matched to a gene: 5. This CDR3 is built from 16 residues. CDR1 is SGHTA and CDR2 is FQGNSA in the germline V gene. The CDR3 protein is CASSFTGGWDNSPLHF. CDR3 nucleotide sequence: TGTGCCAGCAGCTTTACAGGGGGCTGGGATAATTCACCCCTCCACTTT.

This chain links TRBV9 with TRBJ1-6; 7 bases fit TRBD1. Germline CDR1 is SGDLS and CDR2 is YYNGEE. Trimming took 0 bases from V and 8 from J; bases not matched to a gene: 8. The CDR3 runs 16 residues. Here the CDR3 reads CASSVADRAADSPLHF. CDR3 bases: TGTGCCAGCAGCGTAGCTGACAGGGCAGCGGATTCACCCCTCCACTTT.

The genes are TRBV28 and TRBJ1-2; possibly TRBD1 for D (6 bases). This CDR3 region has 13 residues. Germline V lookup: CDR1 MDHEN, CDR2 SYDVKM. The V end was cut by 5 bases, the J end by 4 bases, with 11 bases between. CDR3 protein: CASSTTGTYGYTF. CDR3 DNA: TGTGCCAGCAGTACCACAGGGACCTATGGCTACACCTTC.

V usage is TRBV30 and J usage is TRBJ2-7; no firm D call. Trimming took 5 bases from V and 2 from J, leaving 4 bases between them. CDR3 length: 10 amino acids. Germline V CDR1 and CDR2: GTSNPN, SVGIG (reference sequence). This CDR3 reads CAWGTYEQYF. The CDR3, as DNA: TGTGCCTGGGGCACCTACGAGCAGTACTTC.

This chain joins TRBV6-1 and TRBJ1-6, with 7 positions matching TRBD1. J was trimmed by 1 base and V by 4 bases; bases with no gene match: 7. Germline loops: CDR1 MNHNS, CDR2 SASEGT. This CDR3 region has 17 residues. The CDR3 DNA reads as TGTGCCAGCAGTGGTAGACAGGGAGAGTCCTATAATTCACCCCTCCACTTT. Translated, it gives CASSGRQGESYNSPLHF.

This clone was seen a few times. V and J are TRBV6-5 and TRBJ2-7; 7 bases are shared with TRBD2. The germline V gene encodes CDR1 MNHEY and CDR2 SVGAGI. Unmatched junction bases numbered 10, after V lost 6 bases and J lost 2 bases. The CDR3 is made up of 15 amino acids. CDR3: CASSRLADPTYEQYF. In nucleotides, the CDR3 is TGTGCCAGCAGCCGACTAGCAGATCCTACCTACGAGCAGTACTTC.